Given below is one T cell receptor beta chain in context. This sample is part of a study of CD8 T cells in Susac syndrome. Germline V gene sequence: CDR1 SNHLY, CDR2 FYNNEI. The trim removed 2 bases at V and 3 bases at J, leaving 3 bases unmatched. CDR3 length: 14 residues. CD8+ and CD4+ T cells circulating in blood were sequenced for TCR beta. An amount of RNA that ranged from 0.5 to 1 ug was reverse transcribed with random hexamers. MiXCR, applied by TCRdb to the immunoSEQ multiplex PCR reads, yields one record per CDR3 protein. The sample shows about 120,000 distinct CDR3 sequences, 90% to 95% of them seen only once.

The chain links TRBV2 to TRBJ1-1; 7 bases are a match to TRBD1. The TCR comes from a human donor with multiple sclerosis. Sequenced: CD4+ T cells from PBMCs. This chain's CDR3 is CASSEYRGYTEAFF. CDR3 bases: TGTGCCAGCAGTGAATACAGGGGATACACTGAAGCTTTCTTT.